This T cell receptor (beta chain) was recovered during a study of T cell responses to AZD1222 COVID-19 vaccine. Overall study findings and caveats: White British people made up most donors, females outnumbered males, and clonal diversity was possibly underestimated. Spike-wide vaccine-associated CD4 TCRs dominated at 160-218 and 743-854. Close to half of all spike-specific TCRs reportedly target regions of the variants that are unmutated. Only a handful of individuals given AZD1222 were seropositive at baseline.

Regarding this clone: Its antigen is unidentified.

The V and J ends lost 5 bases and 3 bases respectively, with 7 bases between them. The CDR3 length is 12 residues. Germline V CDR1 and CDR2: MRHNA, SNTAGT. The data were produced by immunoSEQ multiplex PCR, yet TCRdb's version contains in-frame clones alone and is incomplete. This table holds some 97,000 clones, about 83% found once. This sample comprised peripheral blood, obtained on day 0 of AZD1222 vaccination. J is TRBJ2-5 and V is TRBV6-4; D not certain. The receptor comes from an adult in good health. The chain's CDR3 is CASSQGEETQYF. The CDR3 DNA reads TGTGCCAGCAGTCAAGGAGAAGAGACCCAGTACTTC.